Reported below is one T cell receptor beta chain. Its antigen remains unidentified. The assay was immunoSEQ multiplex PCR, and TCRdb's table has in-frame clones only and misses some. The repertoire holds some 2.1 million clones, with over 85% as singletons. The data originate from a study of shared clonotypes between healthy human individuals. Terminally differentiated effector memory CD45RA+ cells were excluded by CCR7 positive selection of CD45RO-negative cells. Study results and caveats: For naive CD4 cells, roughly 5% of clonotypes were shared across a few donors. The expectation was that sequencing depth would affect clonotype sharing among donors. Specimens sampled were limited to blood, with tissue repertoires likely differing. Naive subsets generally exceeded memory subsets in estimated richness.

Trimming at V came to 5 bases and at J to 3 bases, leaving 1 base not matched to a gene. The CDR3 runs 14 residues. The germline V gene encodes CDR1 MNHNS and CDR2 SASEGT. The material sequenced was naive CD8+ T cells from PBMCs. The clonotype originates from a young man in good health. Some clones in this sample may be carry-over from other donors' samples. The chain employs TRBV6-1 and TRBJ2-1; 10 bases match TRBD2. The CDR3 sequence is CASSPSGGYNEQFF. CDR3 coding DNA: TGTGCCAGCAGTCCTAGCGGGGGCTACAATGAGCAGTTCTTC.